These T cell receptor beta chains were read from a single sample in a study of blood T cell repertoires in COVID-19. Method: immunoSEQ multiplex PCR; TCRdb's copy keeps in-frame clones and lacks some. The sample carries 15,000 or so clones, almost 90% recorded once. Sequenced input: peripheral blood. The receptor set was obtained from a human donor in a cohort sampled during active COVID-19. Both conserved end residues are trimmed from each CDR3.

J gene: TRBJ2-3; V gene: TRBV24-1; CDR3 protein: ATSGPSGNTDTQY
J gene: TRBJ2-3; V gene: TRBV5-1; CDR3 protein: ASSFYGPSGAYTDTQY
J gene: TRBJ2-5; V gene: TRBV29-1; CDR3 protein: SVEPTGAQETQY
J gene: TRBJ1-1; V gene: TRBV7-9; CDR3 protein: ASSLTKNTEAF
J gene: TRBJ1-3; V gene: TRBV5-1; CDR3 protein: ASSLNFGKGNTIY
J gene: TRBJ2-2; V gene: TRBV19; CDR3 protein: ASSKVDRGYTGELF
J gene: TRBJ2-1; V gene: TRBV7-2; CDR3 protein: ASSLEGGRQF
J gene: TRBJ2-1; V gene: TRBV7-9; CDR3 protein: ASSPGTFAGLAAYNEQF
J gene: TRBJ1-6; V gene: TRBV6-4; CDR3 protein: ASSVGTAYNSPLH
J gene: TRBJ1-1; V gene: TRBV7-2; CDR3 protein: ASSSDRGIIGTEAF
J gene: TRBJ1-1; V gene: TRBV27; CDR3 protein: ASSIRQGGYTEAF
J gene: TRBJ2-7; V gene: TRBV3-1/TRBV3-2; CDR3 protein: ASSHYYEQY
J gene: TRBJ2-7; V gene: TRBV4-1; CDR3 protein: ASSQGTGSFSYEQY